The table lists the clone carrying this T cell receptor beta chain with a few counts. The germline V gene has CDR1 KGHSH and CDR2 LQKENI. This CDR3 comprises 15 residues. The V and J ends lost 6 bases and 2 bases respectively, with 16 bases between them. Sequenced by immunoSEQ multiplex PCR; TCRdb stores in-frame clones only, minus some. The table includes fewer than 200,000 clones, around three quarters detected once. The data stem from a study of blood T cell repertoires in COVID-19. The receptor's source is a woman aged 65 to 85 in a cohort exposed to, infected with or recovered from COVID-19 (not recorded which). The source material was PBMCs or T cells enriched from blood (not recorded which). J is TRBJ2-5 and V is TRBV18, with D hard to call. The CDR3 region is CASSGTTMVQETQYF. The DNA for the CDR3 is TGTGCCAGCTCGGGCACCACGATGGTACAAGAGACCCAGTACTTC.